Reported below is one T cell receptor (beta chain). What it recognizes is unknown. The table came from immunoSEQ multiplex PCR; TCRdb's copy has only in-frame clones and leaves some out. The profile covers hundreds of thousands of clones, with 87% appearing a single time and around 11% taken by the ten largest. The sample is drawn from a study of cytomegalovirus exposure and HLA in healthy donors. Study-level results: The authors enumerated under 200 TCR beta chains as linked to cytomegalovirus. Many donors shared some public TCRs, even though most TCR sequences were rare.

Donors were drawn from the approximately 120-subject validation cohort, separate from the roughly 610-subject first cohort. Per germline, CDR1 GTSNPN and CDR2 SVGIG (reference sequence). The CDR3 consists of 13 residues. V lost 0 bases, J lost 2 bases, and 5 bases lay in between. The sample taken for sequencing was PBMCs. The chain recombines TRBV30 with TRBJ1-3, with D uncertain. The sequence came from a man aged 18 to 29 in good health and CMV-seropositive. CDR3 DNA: TGTGCCTGGAGTGTACACCCTGGAAACACCATATATTTT. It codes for CAWSVHPGNTIYF.